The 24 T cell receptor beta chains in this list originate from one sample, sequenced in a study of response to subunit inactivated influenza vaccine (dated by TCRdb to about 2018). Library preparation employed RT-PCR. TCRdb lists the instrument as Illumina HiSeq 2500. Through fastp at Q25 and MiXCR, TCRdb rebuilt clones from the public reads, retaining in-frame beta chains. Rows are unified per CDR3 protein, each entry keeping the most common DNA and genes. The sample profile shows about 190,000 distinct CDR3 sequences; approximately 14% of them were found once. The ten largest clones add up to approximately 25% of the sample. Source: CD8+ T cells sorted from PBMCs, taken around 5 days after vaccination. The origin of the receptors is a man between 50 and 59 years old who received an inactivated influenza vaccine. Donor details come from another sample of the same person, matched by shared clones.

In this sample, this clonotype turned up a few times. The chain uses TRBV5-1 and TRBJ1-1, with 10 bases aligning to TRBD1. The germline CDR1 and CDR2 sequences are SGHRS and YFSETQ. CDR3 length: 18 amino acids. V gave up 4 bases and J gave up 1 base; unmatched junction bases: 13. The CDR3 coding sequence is TGCGCCAGCAGCCTGCCTATGACCGGGACAGGGGAGAACACTGAAGCTTTCTTT. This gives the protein CASSLPMTGTGENTEAFF. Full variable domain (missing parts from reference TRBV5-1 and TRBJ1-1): KAGVTQTPRYLIKTRGQQVTLSCSPISGHRSVSWYQQTPGQGLQFLFEYFSETQRNKGNFPGRFSGRQFSNSRSEMNVSTLELGDSALYLCASSLPMTGTGENTEAFFGQGTRLTVV.

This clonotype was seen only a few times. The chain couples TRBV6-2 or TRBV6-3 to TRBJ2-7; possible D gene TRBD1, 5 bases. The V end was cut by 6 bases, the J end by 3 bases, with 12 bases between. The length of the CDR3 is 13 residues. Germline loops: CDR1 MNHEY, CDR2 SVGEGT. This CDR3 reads CASRQQGNYEQYF. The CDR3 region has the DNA TGTGCCAGCAGGCAGCAGGGAAACTACGAGCAGTACTTC.

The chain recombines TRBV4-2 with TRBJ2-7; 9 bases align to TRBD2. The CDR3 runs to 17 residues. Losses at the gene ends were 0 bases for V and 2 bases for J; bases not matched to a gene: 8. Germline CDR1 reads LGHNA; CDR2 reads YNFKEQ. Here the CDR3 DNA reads TGTGCCAGCAGCCAAGATTATTCGCGGGAGGGTACCTACGAGCAGTACTTC. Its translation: CASSQDYSREGTYEQYF.

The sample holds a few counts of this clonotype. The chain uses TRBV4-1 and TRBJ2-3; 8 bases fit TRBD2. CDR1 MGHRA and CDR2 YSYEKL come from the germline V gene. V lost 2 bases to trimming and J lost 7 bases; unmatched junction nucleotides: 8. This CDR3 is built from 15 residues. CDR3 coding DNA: TGCGCCAGCAGCCAAAGTTTAGCGGGGCTCTATACGCAGTATTTT. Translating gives CASSQSLAGLYTQYF.

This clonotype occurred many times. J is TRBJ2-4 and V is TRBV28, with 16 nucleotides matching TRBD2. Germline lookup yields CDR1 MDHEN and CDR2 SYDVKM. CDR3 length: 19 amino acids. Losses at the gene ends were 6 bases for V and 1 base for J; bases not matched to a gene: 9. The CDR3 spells CASRHGTSGGAGAKNIQYF. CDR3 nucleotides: TGTGCCAGCAGGCACGGGACTAGCGGGGGGGCCGGGGCCAAAAACATTCAGTACTTC.

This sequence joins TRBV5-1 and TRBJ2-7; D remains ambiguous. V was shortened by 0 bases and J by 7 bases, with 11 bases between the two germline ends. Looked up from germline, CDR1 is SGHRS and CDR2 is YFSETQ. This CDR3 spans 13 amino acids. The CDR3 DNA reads TGCGCCAGCAGCTTGGCCTTGGCCGGAGAGCAGTACTTC. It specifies CASSLALAGEQYF.

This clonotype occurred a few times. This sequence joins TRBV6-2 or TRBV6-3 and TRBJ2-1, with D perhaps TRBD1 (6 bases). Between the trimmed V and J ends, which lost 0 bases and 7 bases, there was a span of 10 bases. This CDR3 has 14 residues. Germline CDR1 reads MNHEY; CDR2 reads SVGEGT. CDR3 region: CASSYSQGWNEQFF. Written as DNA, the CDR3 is TGTGCCAGCAGTTACTCACAGGGTTGGAATGAGCAGTTCTTC.

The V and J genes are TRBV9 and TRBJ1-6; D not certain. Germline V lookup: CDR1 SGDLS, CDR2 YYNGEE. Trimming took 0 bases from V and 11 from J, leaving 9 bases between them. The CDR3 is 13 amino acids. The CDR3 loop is CASSVADTTPLHF. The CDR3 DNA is TGTGCCAGCAGCGTAGCTGACACTACACCCCTCCACTTT.

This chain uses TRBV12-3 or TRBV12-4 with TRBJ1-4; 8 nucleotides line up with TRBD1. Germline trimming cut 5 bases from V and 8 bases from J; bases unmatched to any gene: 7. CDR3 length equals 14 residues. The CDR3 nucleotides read TGTGCCAGCAGTACGGACAGGGTTGGCGAAAAACTGTTTTTT. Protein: CASSTDRVGEKLFF.

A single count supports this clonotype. This CDR3 reads CASSPHASGEFYEQYF. CDR3 coding DNA: TGCGCCAGCAGTCCCCACGCTAGCGGGGAATTCTACGAGCAGTACTTC. The V and J genes are TRBV5-1 and TRBJ2-7, with 9 positions matching TRBD2. The germline gives CDR1 SGHRS, CDR2 YFSETQ. Trimming cost V 5 bases and J 3 bases; bases outside gene matches: 12. This CDR3 spans 16 amino acids.

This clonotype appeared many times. The DNA for the CDR3 is TGTGCCAGCAGCCAATTGACCGGGCCAAAAGCCCAGCCCCAGCATTTT. It yields the protein CASSQLTGPKAQPQHF. V gene TRBV4-2 combines with J gene TRBJ1-5; no clear D. Looked up from germline, CDR1 is LGHNA and CDR2 is YNFKEQ. The CDR3 has 16 residues. The V end lost 2 bases, the J end lost 7 bases, and 18 bases lay between the germline ends.

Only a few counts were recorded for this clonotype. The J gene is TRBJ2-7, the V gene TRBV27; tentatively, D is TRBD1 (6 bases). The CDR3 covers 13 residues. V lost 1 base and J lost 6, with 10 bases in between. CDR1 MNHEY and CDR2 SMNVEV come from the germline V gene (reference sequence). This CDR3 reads CASSLLDRREQYF. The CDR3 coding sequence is TGTGCCAGCAGTTTATTAGACAGGCGCGAGCAGTACTTC.

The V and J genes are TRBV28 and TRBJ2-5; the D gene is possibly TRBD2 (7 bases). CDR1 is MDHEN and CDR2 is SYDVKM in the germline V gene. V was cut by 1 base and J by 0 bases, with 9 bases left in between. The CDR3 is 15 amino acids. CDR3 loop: CASSLLRGHQETQYF. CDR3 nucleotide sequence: TGTGCCAGCAGTTTATTGCGGGGGCACCAAGAGACCCAGTACTTC.

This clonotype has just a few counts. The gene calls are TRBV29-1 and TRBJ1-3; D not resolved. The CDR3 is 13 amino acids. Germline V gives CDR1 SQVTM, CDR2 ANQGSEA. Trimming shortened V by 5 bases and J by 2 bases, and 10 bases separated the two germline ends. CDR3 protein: CSVSGSTGNTIYF. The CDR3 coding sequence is TGCAGCGTTTCCGGCAGTACTGGAAACACCATATATTTT.

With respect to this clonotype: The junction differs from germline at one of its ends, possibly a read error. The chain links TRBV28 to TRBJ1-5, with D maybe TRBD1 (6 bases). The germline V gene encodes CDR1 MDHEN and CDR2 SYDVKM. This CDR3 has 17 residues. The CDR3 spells CASSLLSIQGSNQPQHF. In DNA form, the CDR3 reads TGTGCCAGCAGCTTATTATCAATACAGGGTAGCAATCAGCCCCAGCATTTT.

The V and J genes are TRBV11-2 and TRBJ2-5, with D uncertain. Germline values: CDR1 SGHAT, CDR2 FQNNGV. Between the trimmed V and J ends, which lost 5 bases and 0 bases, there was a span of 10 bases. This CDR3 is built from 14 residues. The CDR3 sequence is CASSIVGNQETQYF. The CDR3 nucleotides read TGTGCCAGCAGCATCGTAGGGAACCAAGAGACCCAGTACTTC.

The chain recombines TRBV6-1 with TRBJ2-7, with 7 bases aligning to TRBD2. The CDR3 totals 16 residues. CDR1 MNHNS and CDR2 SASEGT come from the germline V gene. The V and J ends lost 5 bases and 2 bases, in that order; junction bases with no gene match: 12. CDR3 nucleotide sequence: TGTGCCAGCAGTCCGAGTGGGGGGGTCCAAACCTACGAGCAGTACTTC. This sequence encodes CASSPSGGVQTYEQYF.

This chain's CDR3 is CASTTRGGLMHEQFF. The CDR3 DNA is TGTGCCAGCACCACCCGGGGCGGTCTAATGCATGAGCAGTTCTTC. This rearrangement joins TRBV11-2 to TRBJ2-1, with D tentatively TRBD1 or TRBD2 (5 bases each). V lost 7 bases, J lost 8 bases, and 21 bases lay in between. CDR1 and CDR2 from the germline V gene are SGHAT and FQNNGV. There are 15 residues in the CDR3.

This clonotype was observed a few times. The CDR3 here is CSVVESYEQYF. The CDR3 DNA follows: TGCAGCGTTGTGGAGTCCTACGAGCAGTACTTC. The J gene is TRBJ2-7, the V gene TRBV29-1; D is undetermined. The CDR3 contains 11 residues. CDR1 is SQVTM, CDR2 ANQGSEA, per germline. V gave up 4 bases and J gave up 1 base, with 5 bases separating them.

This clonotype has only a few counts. The CDR3 bases are TGCGCCAGCAGCTTTACGGACACCTATAACTATGGCTACACCTTC. Protein sequence: CASSFTDTYNYGYTF. This chain joins TRBV5-1 and TRBJ1-2; D is perhaps TRBD1 (5 bases). V gave up 2 bases and J gave up 1 base, with 12 bases separating them. The CDR3 runs to 15 residues. Germline loops: CDR1 SGHRS, CDR2 YFSETQ.

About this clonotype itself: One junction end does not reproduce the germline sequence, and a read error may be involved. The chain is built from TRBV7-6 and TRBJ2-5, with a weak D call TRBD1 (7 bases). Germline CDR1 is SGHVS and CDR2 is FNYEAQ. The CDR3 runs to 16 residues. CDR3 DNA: TGTGCCAGCAGCCCAACCCCAGGGGGGTATGTCGAGACCCTGTACTTC. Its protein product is CASSPTPGGYVETLYF.

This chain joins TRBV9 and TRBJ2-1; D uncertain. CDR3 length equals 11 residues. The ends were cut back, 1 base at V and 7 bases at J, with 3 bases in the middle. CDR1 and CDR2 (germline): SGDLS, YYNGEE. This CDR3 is CASSVRNEQFF. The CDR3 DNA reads TGTGCCAGCAGCGTACGAAATGAGCAGTTCTTC.

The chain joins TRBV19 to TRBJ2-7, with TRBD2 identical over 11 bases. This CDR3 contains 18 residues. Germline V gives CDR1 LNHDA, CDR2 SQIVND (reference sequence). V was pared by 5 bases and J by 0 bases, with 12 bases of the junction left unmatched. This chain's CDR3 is CASSVGTSGGGISYEQYF. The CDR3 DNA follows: TGTGCCAGTAGTGTCGGGACTAGCGGAGGAGGGATCTCCTACGAGCAGTACTTC.

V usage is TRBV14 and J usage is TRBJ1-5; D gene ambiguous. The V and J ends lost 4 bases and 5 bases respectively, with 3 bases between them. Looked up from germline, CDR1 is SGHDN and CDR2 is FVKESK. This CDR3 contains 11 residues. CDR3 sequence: CASSRYQPQHF. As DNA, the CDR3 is TGTGCCAGCAGCCGGTATCAGCCCCAGCATTTT.